These 12 T cell receptor beta chains were sequenced from one sample in a study of CD8+ T cells in alopecia areata. Investigators isolated RNA and reverse transcribed it into cDNA to act as the sequencing template. Repertoires were generated with immunoSEQ multiplex PCR, while TCRdb's copy carries only in-frame clones and drops some. The sample contains 150,000 to 200,000 clones, roughly 62% of which appear only once. Treatment indicated: oral pan-JAK inhibitor, 5-10 mg twice daily. The sequenced sample was CD8+ T cells sorted from blood, obtained at week 24, from a patient treated with tofacitinib. These receptors were collected from a human donor with alopecia areata.

The V call is TRBV2, the J call TRBJ2-1; D is possibly TRBD2 (6 bases). Per the germline V gene, CDR1 is SNHLY and CDR2 is FYNNEI. This CDR3 has 10 amino acids. Trimming pared 6 bases from V and 9 bases from J, leaving 6 bases between. CDR3 sequence reads: CASRGGEQFF. CDR3 DNA: TGTGCCAGCAGGGGGGGTGAGCAGTTCTTC.

The gene calls are TRBV5-1 and TRBJ2-7; 10 nucleotides match TRBD1. The CDR3 runs 14 residues. Germline values: CDR1 SGHRS, CDR2 YFSETQ. Trimming took 5 bases from V and 4 from J; bases not matched to a gene: 6. CDR3 bases: TGCGCCAGCAGTTCGGGACAGGGGAAATACGAGCAGTACTTC. Its protein is CASSSGQGKYEQYF.

This clone was counted a single time. CDR3 amino acids: CASSLPTGTNTDTQYF. The CDR3 nucleotides read TGTGCCAGCAGCTTGCCGACAGGCACAAACACAGATACGCAGTATTTT. The rearrangement joins TRBV5-6 to TRBJ2-3; the D gene is possibly TRBD1 (6 bases). The CDR3 covers 16 residues. Germline CDR1 reads SGHDT; CDR2 reads YYEEEE. V lost 1 base, J lost 2 bases, and 14 bases lay in between.

The V gene is TRBV14, the J gene TRBJ2-1; TRBD1 matches 10 bases. The V and J ends lost 1 base and 7 bases, in that order; junction bases with no gene match: 10. Germline V gives CDR1 SGHDN, CDR2 FVKESK. This CDR3 has 17 amino acids. CDR3 sequence: CASSQAVPGQGTNEQFF. In DNA form, the CDR3 reads TGTGCCAGCAGCCAAGCTGTGCCGGGACAGGGGACGAATGAGCAGTTCTTC.

J is TRBJ2-7 and V is TRBV5-1; the D gene could be TRBD1 or TRBD2 (5 bases each). V lost 2 bases and J 7 bases, leaving 7 bases between the germline ends. The germline V gene encodes CDR1 SGHRS and CDR2 YFSETQ. The CDR3 sequence is 11 residues long. The CDR3 loop is CASSFEGEQYF. The CDR3 DNA reads TGCGCCAGCAGCTTTGAGGGGGAGCAGTACTTC.

This clone was seen ten or more times. V gene TRBV9 combines with J gene TRBJ2-3, with 9 bases that match TRBD2. Losses at the gene ends were 2 bases for V and 2 bases for J; bases not matched to a gene: 6. The CDR3 loop spans 16 amino acids. CDR1 and CDR2 (germline): SGDLS, YYNGEE. Here the CDR3 reads CASSVRLAEATDTQYF. The CDR3, as DNA: TGTGCCAGCAGCGTCCGACTAGCGGAAGCCACAGATACGCAGTATTTT.

As DNA, the CDR3 is TGTGCCAGCAGCTTAGGGAGGATTACTGAAGCTTTCTTT. Encoded protein: CASSLGRITEAFF. V usage is TRBV7-6 and J usage is TRBJ1-1; D is uncertain. Germline CDR1 is SGHVS and CDR2 is FNYEAQ. The CDR3 length is 13 residues. V lost 1 base, J lost 5 bases, and 8 bases lay in between.

This clone was seen a few times. The chain recombines TRBV29-1 with TRBJ1-1, with D unresolved. V dropped 7 bases and J dropped 1 base, with 10 bases sitting between them. The CDR3 sequence is 12 residues long. Germline V gene lookup returns CDR1 SQVTM and CDR2 ANQGSEA. CDR3 loop: CSETDGNTEAFF. In nucleotides, the CDR3 is TGCAGCGAGACTGACGGGAACACTGAAGCTTTCTTT.

CDR3 loop: CATSSREADQPQHF. CDR3 nucleotide sequence: TGTGCCACCAGCAGTCGGGAGGCCGATCAGCCCCAGCATTTT. The chain links TRBV15 to TRBJ1-5, with D hard to call. The CDR3 spans 14 residues. Trimming cost V 3 bases and J 5 bases, with 11 bases left between them. The germline CDR1 and CDR2 sequences are LNHNV and YYDKDF (reference sequence).

The chain is built from TRBV18 and TRBJ1-2; 10 bases agree with TRBD1. From germline, CDR1 is KGHSH and CDR2 LQKENI. The CDR3 sequence is 14 residues long. Trimming took 3 bases from V and 5 from J; bases not matched to a gene: 3. The CDR3 is CASSPPGQGYGYTF. The CDR3 region has the DNA TGTGCCAGCTCACCCCCGGGACAGGGGTATGGCTACACCTTC.

J is TRBJ1-1 and V is TRBV27; D gene uncertain. The CDR3 length is 11 residues. Looked up from germline, CDR1 is MNHEY and CDR2 is SMNVEV (reference sequence). Trimming took off 10 bases at V and 1 base at J, with 7 bases between the two ends. The CDR3 DNA sequence: TGTGCCACCCTAGGGAACACTGAAGCTTTCTTT. Its protein is CATLGNTEAFF.

J is TRBJ2-1 and V is TRBV5-6; possible D gene TRBD1, 5 bases. Trimming stripped 1 base from V and 4 bases from J, with 12 bases between. CDR1 is SGHDT and CDR2 is YYEEEE in the germline V gene. The CDR3 runs 15 residues. CDR3 protein: CASSLQADIYNEQFF. The CDR3 region has the DNA TGTGCCAGCAGCTTGCAGGCGGACATTTACAATGAGCAGTTCTTC.